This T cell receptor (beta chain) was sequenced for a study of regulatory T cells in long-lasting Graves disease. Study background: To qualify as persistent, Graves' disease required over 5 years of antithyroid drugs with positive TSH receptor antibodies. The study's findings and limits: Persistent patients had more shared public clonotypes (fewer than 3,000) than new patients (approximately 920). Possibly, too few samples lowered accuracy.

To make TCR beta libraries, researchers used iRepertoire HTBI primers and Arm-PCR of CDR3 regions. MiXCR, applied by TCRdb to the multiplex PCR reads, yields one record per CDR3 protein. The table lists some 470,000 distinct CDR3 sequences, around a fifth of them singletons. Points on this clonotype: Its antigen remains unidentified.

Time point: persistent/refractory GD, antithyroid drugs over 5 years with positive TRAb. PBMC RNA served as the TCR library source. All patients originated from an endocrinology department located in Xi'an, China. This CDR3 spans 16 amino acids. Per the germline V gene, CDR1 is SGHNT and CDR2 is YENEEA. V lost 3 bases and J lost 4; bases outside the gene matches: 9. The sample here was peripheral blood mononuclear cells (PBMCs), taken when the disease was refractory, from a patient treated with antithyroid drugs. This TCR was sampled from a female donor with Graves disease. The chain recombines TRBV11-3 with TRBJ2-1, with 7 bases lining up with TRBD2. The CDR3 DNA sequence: TGTGCCAGCAGCTTGGGTGTCGGCGGGAGTTACAATGAGCAGTTCTTC. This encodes CASSLGVGGSYNEQFF.